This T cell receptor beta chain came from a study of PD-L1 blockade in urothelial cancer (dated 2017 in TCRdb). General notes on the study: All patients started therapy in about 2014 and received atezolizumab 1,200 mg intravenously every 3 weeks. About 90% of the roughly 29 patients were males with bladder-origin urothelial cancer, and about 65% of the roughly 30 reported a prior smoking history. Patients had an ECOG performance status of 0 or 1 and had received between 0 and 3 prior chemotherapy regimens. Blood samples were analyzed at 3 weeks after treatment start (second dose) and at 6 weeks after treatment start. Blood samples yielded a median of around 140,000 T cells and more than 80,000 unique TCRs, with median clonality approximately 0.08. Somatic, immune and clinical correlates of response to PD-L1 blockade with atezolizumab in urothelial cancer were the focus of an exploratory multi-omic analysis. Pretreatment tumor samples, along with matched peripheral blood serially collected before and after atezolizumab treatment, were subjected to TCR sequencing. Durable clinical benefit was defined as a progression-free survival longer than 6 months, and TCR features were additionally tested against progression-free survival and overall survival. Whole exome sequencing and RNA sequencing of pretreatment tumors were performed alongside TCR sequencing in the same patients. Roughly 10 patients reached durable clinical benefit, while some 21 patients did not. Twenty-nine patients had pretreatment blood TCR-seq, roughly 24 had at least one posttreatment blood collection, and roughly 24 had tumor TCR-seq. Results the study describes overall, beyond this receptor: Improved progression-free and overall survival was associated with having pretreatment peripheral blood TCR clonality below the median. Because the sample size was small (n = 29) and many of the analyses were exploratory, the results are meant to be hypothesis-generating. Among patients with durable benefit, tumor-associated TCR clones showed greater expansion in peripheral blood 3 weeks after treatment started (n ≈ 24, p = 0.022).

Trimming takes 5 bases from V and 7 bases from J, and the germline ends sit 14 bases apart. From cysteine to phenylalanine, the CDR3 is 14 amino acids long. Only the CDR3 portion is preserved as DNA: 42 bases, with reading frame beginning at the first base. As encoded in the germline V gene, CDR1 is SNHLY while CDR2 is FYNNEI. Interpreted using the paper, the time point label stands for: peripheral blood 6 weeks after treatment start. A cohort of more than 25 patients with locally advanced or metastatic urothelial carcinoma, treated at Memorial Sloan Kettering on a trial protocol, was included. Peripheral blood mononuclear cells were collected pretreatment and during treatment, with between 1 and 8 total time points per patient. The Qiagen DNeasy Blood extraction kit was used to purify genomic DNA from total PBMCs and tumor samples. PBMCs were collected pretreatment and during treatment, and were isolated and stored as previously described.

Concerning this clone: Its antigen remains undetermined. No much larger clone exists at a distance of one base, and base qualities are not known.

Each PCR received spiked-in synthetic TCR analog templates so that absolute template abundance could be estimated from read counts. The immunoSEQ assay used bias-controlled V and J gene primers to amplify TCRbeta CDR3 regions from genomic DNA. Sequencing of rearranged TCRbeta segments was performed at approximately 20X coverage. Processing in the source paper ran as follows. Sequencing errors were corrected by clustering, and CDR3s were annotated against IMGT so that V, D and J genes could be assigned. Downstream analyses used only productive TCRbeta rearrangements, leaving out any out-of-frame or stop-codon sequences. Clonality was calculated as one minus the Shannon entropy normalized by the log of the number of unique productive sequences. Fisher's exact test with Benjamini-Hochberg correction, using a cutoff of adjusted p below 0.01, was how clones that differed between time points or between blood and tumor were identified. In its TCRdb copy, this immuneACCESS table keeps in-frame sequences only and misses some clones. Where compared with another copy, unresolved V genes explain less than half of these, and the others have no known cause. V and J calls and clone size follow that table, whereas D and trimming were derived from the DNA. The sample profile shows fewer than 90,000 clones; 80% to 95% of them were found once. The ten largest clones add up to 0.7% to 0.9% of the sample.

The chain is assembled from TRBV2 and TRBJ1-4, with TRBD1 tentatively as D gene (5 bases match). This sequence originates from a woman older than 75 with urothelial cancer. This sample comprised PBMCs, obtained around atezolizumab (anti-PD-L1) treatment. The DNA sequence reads TGTGCCAGCAGTCCAGGGAGGCGGGGTGAAAAACTGTTTTTT. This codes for CASSPGRRGEKLFF.